The rows below give T cell receptor beta chains drawn from one sample of a study of PD-1 blockade in classical Hodgkin lymphoma. The data were produced by immunoSEQ multiplex PCR, yet TCRdb's version contains in-frame clones alone and is incomplete. The table shows about 18,000 clones, with just under 80% occurring only once. Source: CD4+ T cells from blood, taken before the fourth cycle of nivolumab. The receptors were gathered from a human donor with classical Hodgkin lymphoma. CDR3s include the opening cysteine and the closing phenylalanine or tryptophan. Each record gives: D gene, J gene, clone size, V gene, CDR3 protein, CDR3 DNA. D genes are given only for firm matches. Size is stated for part of the rows, as once, few or many counts, or as a class when the clone is expanded.

D: NA; J: TRBJ1-4; size: NA; V: TRBV5-5; CDR3: CASSQGGGSSEKLFF; DNA: TGTGCCAGCAGCCAGGGTGGGGGCTCGAGTGAAAAACTGTTTTTT
D: TRBD1; J: TRBJ2-6; size: NA; V: TRBV27; CDR3: CASRGQVSGANVLTF; DNA: TGTGCCAGCAGAGGACAGGTGTCTGGGGCCAACGTCCTGACTTTC
D: TRBD1; J: TRBJ1-2; size: NA; V: TRBV6-1; CDR3: CASSDATGKGYTF; DNA: TGTGCCAGCAGTGACGCGACAGGGAAGGGCTACACCTTC
D: TRBD2; J: TRBJ2-1; size: NA; V: TRBV15; CDR3: CATSTGTSGSNEQFF; DNA: TGTGCCACCAGCACCGGGACTAGCGGGTCCAATGAGCAGTTCTTC
D: TRBD1; J: TRBJ1-2; size: NA; V: TRBV6-4; CDR3: CASSDSGQANYGYTF; DNA: TGTGCCAGCAGTGACTCGGGACAGGCGAACTATGGCTACACCTTC
D: TRBD1; J: TRBJ2-5; size: few; V: TRBV5-1; CDR3: CASSGGTGGYQETQYF; DNA: TGCGCCAGCAGCGGAGGGACAGGGGGATACCAAGAGACCCAGTACTTC
D: TRBD1; J: TRBJ2-7; size: NA; V: TRBV7-6; CDR3: CASSPTGTGYSYEQYF; DNA: TGTGCCAGCAGCCCCACTGGGACAGGGTATTCCTACGAGCAGTACTTC
D: TRBD2; J: TRBJ2-1; size: few; V: TRBV19; CDR3: CASSIGSGKGYNEQFF; DNA: TGTGCCAGTAGTATCGGTAGCGGGAAAGGTTACAATGAGCAGTTCTTC
D: TRBD2; J: TRBJ2-7; size: NA; V: TRBV10-3; CDR3: CAIRPGLAAYEQYF; DNA: TGTGCCATCAGACCGGGACTAGCGGCTTACGAGCAGTACTTC
D: NA; J: TRBJ2-3; size: NA; V: TRBV18; CDR3: CASSPVGTDTQYF; DNA: TGTGCCAGCTCACCAGTGGGCACAGATACGCAGTATTTT
D: NA; J: TRBJ2-7; size: NA; V: TRBV25-1; CDR3: CAIAPYEQYF; DNA: TGTGCCATAGCCCCTTACGAGCAGTACTTC
D: NA; J: TRBJ1-5; size: NA; V: TRBV2; CDR3: CASSAGDYNGNQPQHF; DNA: TGTGCCAGCAGTGCGGGGGATTATAATGGCAATCAGCCCCAGCATTTT
D: TRBD1; J: TRBJ1-5; size: NA; V: TRBV10-3; CDR3: CAIRGQGDQPQHF; DNA: TGTGCCATCAGAGGACAGGGAGATCAGCCCCAGCATTTT
D: TRBD1; J: TRBJ2-7; size: few; V: TRBV5-1; CDR3: CASSRDRVAYEQYF; DNA: TGCGCCAGCAGCCGGGACAGGGTTGCCTACGAGCAGTACTTC
D: TRBD2; J: TRBJ2-1; size: NA; V: TRBV2; CDR3: CASSALAGPKIF; DNA: TGTGCCAGCAGTGCCCTAGCGGGACCTAAGATCTTC
D: TRBD2; J: TRBJ2-1; size: NA; V: TRBV2; CDR3: CASSGTSGYNEQFF; DNA: TGTGCCAGCAGTGGGACTAGCGGATACAATGAGCAGTTCTTC
D: TRBD1; J: TRBJ1-1; size: NA; V: TRBV10-3; CDR3: CAISEGVDRGSEAFF; DNA: TGTGCCATCAGTGAGGGGGTCGACAGGGGATCTGAAGCTTTCTTT
D: TRBD1; J: TRBJ1-4; size: NA; V: TRBV7-6; CDR3: CASSPGDSYNEKLFF; DNA: TGTGCCAGCAGCCCGGGGGACAGTTATAATGAAAAACTGTTTTTT
D: TRBD1; J: TRBJ2-5; size: NA; V: TRBV7-8; CDR3: CASRPTGVVTQETQYF; DNA: TGTGCCAGCAGGCCCACAGGGGTCGTAACTCAAGAGACCCAGTACTTC
D: TRBD2; J: TRBJ2-1; size: NA; V: TRBV7-2; CDR3: CASSLARTSGSFF; DNA: TGTGCCAGCAGCTTAGCCCGGACTAGCGGGAGCTTCTTC
D: TRBD1; J: TRBJ1-5; size: NA; V: TRBV28; CDR3: CASSRQGAHQPQHF; DNA: TGTGCCAGCAGCAGGCAGGGGGCGCATCAGCCCCAGCATTTT
D: NA; J: TRBJ2-1; size: NA; V: TRBV5-8; CDR3: CASSVGHSKWEEQFF; DNA: TGTGCCAGCAGCGTGGGGCACAGTAAGTGGGAAGAGCAGTTCTTC
D: NA; J: TRBJ2-2; size: NA; V: TRBV5-1; CDR3: CASSRRPSTGELFF; DNA: TGCGCCAGCAGCCGCCGACCGAGCACCGGGGAGCTGTTTTTT
D: NA; J: TRBJ1-2; size: few; V: TRBV7-2; CDR3: CASSLRFGGYTF; DNA: TGTGCCAGCAGCTTACGGTTTGGTGGCTACACCTTC
D: TRBD2; J: TRBJ2-1; size: NA; V: TRBV28; CDR3: CASRGLAGVLFF; DNA: TGTGCCAGCAGGGGACTAGCGGGAGTGCTGTTCTTC
D: TRBD2; J: TRBJ2-7; size: NA; V: TRBV15; CDR3: CATSRVAGDTYEQYF; DNA: TGTGCCACCAGCAGAGTAGCGGGAGACACCTACGAGCAGTACTTC
D: NA; J: TRBJ2-3; size: NA; V: TRBV7-8; CDR3: CASSLSGADTQYF; DNA: TGTGCCAGCAGCTTAAGTGGCGCAGATACGCAGTATTTT
D: NA; J: TRBJ2-1; size: few; V: TRBV7-2; CDR3: CASSLVDEQFF; DNA: TGTGCCAGCAGCTTAGTGGATGAGCAGTTCTTC
D: TRBD2; J: TRBJ2-6; size: NA; V: TRBV23-1; CDR3: CASSQILTSGSEGANVLTF; DNA: TGCGCCAGCAGTCAAATCCTGACTAGCGGGAGTGAGGGGGCCAACGTCCTGACTTTC
D: NA; J: TRBJ1-5; size: NA; V: TRBV6-5; CDR3: CASSSLLDSNQPQHF; DNA: TGTGCCAGCAGTTCCCTCCTTGACAGTAATCAGCCCCAGCATTTT
D: NA; J: TRBJ1-2; size: NA; V: TRBV5-1; CDR3: CASSLDPGPRNGYTF; DNA: TGCGCCAGCAGCTTGGACCCGGGACCGAGAAACGGCTACACCTTC
D: NA; J: TRBJ2-7; size: NA; V: TRBV7-3; CDR3: CASSLGIYYEQYF; DNA: TGTGCCAGCAGCTTAGGGATTTACTACGAGCAGTACTTC
D: NA; J: TRBJ2-2; size: NA; V: TRBV18; CDR3: CASSPRREAGELFF; DNA: TGTGCCAGCTCACCAAGGAGAGAAGCCGGGGAGCTGTTTTTT
D: NA; J: TRBJ1-3; size: NA; V: TRBV6-5; CDR3: CASSYRHQEGNTIYF; DNA: TGTGCCAGCAGTTACAGGCACCAGGAGGGAAACACCATATATTTT
D: NA; J: TRBJ2-5; size: NA; V: TRBV6-1; CDR3: CASSEWGETQYF; DNA: TGTGCCAGCAGTGAGTGGGGGGAGACCCAGTACTTC
D: NA; J: TRBJ2-5; size: NA; V: TRBV29-1; CDR3: CSVVFETQYF; DNA: TGCAGCGTTGTCTTTGAGACCCAGTACTTC
D: NA; J: TRBJ2-7; size: NA; V: TRBV5-1; CDR3: CASSLKAYEQYF; DNA: TGCGCCAGCAGCTTGAAAGCCTACGAGCAGTACTTC